Listed below are T cell receptor beta chains from one sample, sequenced in a study of T cell responses to AZD1222 COVID-19 vaccine. TCRdb's table, derived via immunoSEQ multiplex PCR, lists solely in-frame clones and lacks some. The sample yields about 86,000 clones, more than 75% seen once. Here the sequenced sample was peripheral blood, taken on day 0 of AZD1222 vaccination. These receptors were collected from an adult in good health. CDR3s include the opening cysteine and the closing phenylalanine or tryptophan. The D gene is left open where the match is weak. Clone size, where shown, is once, few, many, or a class for clones that have expanded.

d_call: .; clone_size: few; v_call: TRBV7-6; j_call: TRBJ2-2; cdr3_nt: TGTGCCAGCAGCTTAGCGCTGGCGGGGGCGGCGAACACCGGGGAGCTGTTTTTT; cdr3_aa: CASSLALAGAANTGELFF
d_call: .; clone_size: .; v_call: TRBV27; j_call: TRBJ1-5; cdr3_nt: TGTGCCAGCAGTTTGATGAGGAGCAATCAGCCCCAGCATTTT; cdr3_aa: CASSLMRSNQPQHF
d_call: .; clone_size: .; v_call: TRBV9; j_call: TRBJ2-5; cdr3_nt: TGTGCCAGCAGCCGCTCGATCGGACAACAAGAGACCCAGTACTTC; cdr3_aa: CASSRSIGQQETQYF
d_call: .; clone_size: .; v_call: TRBV28; j_call: TRBJ1-6; cdr3_nt: TGTGCCAGCAGTTTCCTTGAGAACCCACCCCTCCACTTT; cdr3_aa: CASSFLENPPLHF
d_call: TRBD1; clone_size: .; v_call: TRBV2; j_call: TRBJ2-1; cdr3_nt: TGTGCCAGCAGCCGCCGGGACAGGGGGACGTACAATGAGCAGTTCTTC; cdr3_aa: CASSRRDRGTYNEQFF
d_call: .; clone_size: .; v_call: TRBV30; j_call: TRBJ2-7; cdr3_nt: TGTGCCTGGAGTGGGGACTCGAGCTCCTACGAGCAGTACTTC; cdr3_aa: CAWSGDSSSYEQYF
d_call: TRBD2; clone_size: .; v_call: TRBV13; j_call: TRBJ2-1; cdr3_nt: TGTGCCTTCTTACCACTAGCGGGAAACAATGAGCAGTTCTTC; cdr3_aa: CAFLPLAGNNEQFF
d_call: .; clone_size: .; v_call: TRBV3-1/TRBV3-2; j_call: TRBJ2-3; cdr3_nt: TGTGCCAGCAGCCAAGAATTAGTATATCCCGGTGGGCAAGATACGCAGTATTTT; cdr3_aa: CASSQELVYPGGQDTQYF
d_call: .; clone_size: .; v_call: TRBV28; j_call: TRBJ1-5; cdr3_nt: TGTGCCAGCAGTTTATGGAGTCAGCCCCAGCATTTT; cdr3_aa: CASSLWSQPQHF
d_call: TRBD1; clone_size: .; v_call: TRBV5-1; j_call: TRBJ1-6; cdr3_nt: TGCGCCAGCAGCTCCTCAGGGGGGGATTCACCCCTCCACTTT; cdr3_aa: CASSSSGGDSPLHF
d_call: TRBD1; clone_size: .; v_call: TRBV5-8; j_call: TRBJ2-1; cdr3_nt: TGTGCCAGCAGTCATGTGACAGGGGGCTACTACAATGAGCAGTTCTTC; cdr3_aa: CASSHVTGGYYNEQFF
d_call: .; clone_size: .; v_call: TRBV24-1; j_call: TRBJ2-2; cdr3_nt: TGTGCCACCAGTGATCCGACTAGGGGGTCGGGGGAGCTGTTTTTT; cdr3_aa: CATSDPTRGSGELFF
d_call: .; clone_size: .; v_call: TRBV27; j_call: TRBJ1-2; cdr3_nt: TGTGCCAGCAGTTTATCGAGACAGGTTGGCTACACCTTC; cdr3_aa: CASSLSRQVGYTF
d_call: .; clone_size: .; v_call: TRBV4-3; j_call: TRBJ1-3; cdr3_nt: TGCGCCAGCAGCCGCGGAACTGTGCGGGGTAGCGGGGACACCATATATTTT; cdr3_aa: CASSRGTVRGSGDTIYF
d_call: .; clone_size: .; v_call: TRBV27; j_call: TRBJ1-1; cdr3_nt: TGTGCCAGCAGTTTGGGGGGCAGCACTGAAGCTTTCTTT; cdr3_aa: CASSLGGSTEAFF
d_call: TRBD2; clone_size: .; v_call: TRBV7-9; j_call: TRBJ2-2; cdr3_nt: TGTGCCAGCAGCTTGGTCAGCGGGAGGGCCGACGGGGAGCTGTTTTTT; cdr3_aa: CASSLVSGRADGELFF
d_call: TRBD2; clone_size: .; v_call: TRBV27; j_call: TRBJ2-7; cdr3_nt: TGTGCCAGCAGTCCCCGTCTAGCGGGAGAGCAGTACTTC; cdr3_aa: CASSPRLAGEQYF
d_call: .; clone_size: .; v_call: TRBV2; j_call: TRBJ2-7; cdr3_nt: TGTGCCAGCAGTGAAGTAACCTACGAGCAGTACTTC; cdr3_aa: CASSEVTYEQYF
d_call: .; clone_size: .; v_call: TRBV18; j_call: TRBJ2-6; cdr3_nt: TGTGCCAGCTCACCACCTGCGACAGGCTTCGGATTCTCTGGGGCCAACGTCCTGACTTTC; cdr3_aa: CASSPPATGFGFSGANVLTF
d_call: TRBD1; clone_size: few; v_call: TRBV24-1; j_call: TRBJ2-5; cdr3_nt: TGTGCCACCAGTCCGGGACAGGGGTGGGAGACCCAGTACTTC; cdr3_aa: CATSPGQGWETQYF
d_call: .; clone_size: .; v_call: TRBV3-1/TRBV3-2; j_call: TRBJ1-2; cdr3_nt: TGTGCCAGCAGCCAAGTGGCCGGGGGCTACACCTTC; cdr3_aa: CASSQVAGGYTF
d_call: .; clone_size: .; v_call: TRBV27; j_call: TRBJ1-3; cdr3_nt: TGTGCCAGCAGTTGGACATATGGAAACACCATATATTTT; cdr3_aa: CASSWTYGNTIYF